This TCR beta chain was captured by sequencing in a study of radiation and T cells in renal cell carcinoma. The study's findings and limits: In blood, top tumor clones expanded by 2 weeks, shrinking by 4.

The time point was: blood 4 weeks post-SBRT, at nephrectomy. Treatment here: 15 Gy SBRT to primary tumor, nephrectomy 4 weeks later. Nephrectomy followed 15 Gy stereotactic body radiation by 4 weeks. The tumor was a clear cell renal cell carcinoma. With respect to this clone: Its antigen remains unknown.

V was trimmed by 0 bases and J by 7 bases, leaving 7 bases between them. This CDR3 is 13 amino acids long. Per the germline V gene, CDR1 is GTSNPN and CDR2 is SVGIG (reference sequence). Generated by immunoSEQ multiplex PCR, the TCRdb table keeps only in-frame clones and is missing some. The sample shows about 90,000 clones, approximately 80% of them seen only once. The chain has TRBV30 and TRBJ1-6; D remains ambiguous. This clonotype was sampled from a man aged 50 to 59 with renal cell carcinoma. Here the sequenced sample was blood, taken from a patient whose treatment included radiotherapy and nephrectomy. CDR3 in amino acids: CAWSVSANSPLHF. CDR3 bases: TGTGCCTGGAGTGTCTCCGCAAATTCACCCCTCCACTTT.